This T cell receptor (beta chain) was documented in a study of blood T cell repertoires in COVID-19. Study background: PBMCs, B-cell-depleted T cells, or T cells provided the cDNA or gDNA that made up the material.

In the source study's methods: The authors estimated nucleated cell counts from reference gene primer amplification. Assay used: immunoSEQ multiplex PCR; TCRdb lists only in-frame clones, some missing. V and J calls and clone size are copied from that table; D and trimming were computed from the DNA. This table holds 200,000 to 250,000 clones, approximately 90% found once. Cohorts were assigned according to the clinical history that participants reported. Two consecutive negative NP/OP PCR tests, clearance, or resolved symptoms defined Cohort 3 recovery. The CDR3 totals 14 residues. From germline, CDR1 is MNHEY and CDR2 SVGEGT. V lost 6 bases to trimming and J lost 5 bases, with 16 bases between them. In this sample, this clone turned up a few times.

The receptor comes from a woman in her thirties who had recovered from COVID-19. The chain employs TRBV6-2 or TRBV6-3 and TRBJ1-1; D perhaps matches TRBD1 (6 bases). The material sequenced was PBMCs or T cells enriched from blood (not recorded which). CDR3 DNA sequence: TGTGCCAGCAGCCCCTCTACAGGGTCAACTGAAGCTTTCTTT. Translating it yields CASSPSTGSTEAFF.